This is a list of T cell receptor beta chains from one sample in a study of T cell changes during pregnancy in multiple sclerosis. Here immunoSEQ multiplex PCR was the method, and the copy in TCRdb shows in-frame clones only, minus some. This table holds about 36,000 clones, roughly 91% found once. The input for sequencing was CD4+ T cells from peripheral blood mononuclear cells, taken in the first trimester of pregnancy. The origin of the receptors is a female donor with multiple sclerosis, enrolled in a pregnancy study. Both conserved end residues are part of each CDR3. Fields, in order: V gene, clone size, D gene, J gene, CDR3 DNA, CDR3 protein. A D gene is named only where the DNA matches it firmly. Part of the rows lack a size; the others show once, few, many or a class for expanded clones.

TRBV6-1	-	-	TRBJ2-2	TGTGCCAGCAGTGAACTCGGGACACTTTCCACCGGGGAGCTGTTTTTT	CASSELGTLSTGELFF
TRBV5-1	once	-	TRBJ2-7	TGCGCCAGCAGCTTGGAGCACAGCAGTGAGCAGTACTTC	CASSLEHSSEQYF
TRBV5-1	-	TRBD1	TRBJ1-1	TGCGCCAGCAGTTTACAGGGGTTCGGCACTGAAGCTTTCTTT	CASSLQGFGTEAFF
TRBV5-1	-	TRBD1	TRBJ2-6	TGCGCCAGCAGCTGGACAGGGGGAGGAGGGGCCAACGTCCTGACTTTC	CASSWTGGGGANVLTF
TRBV15	-	TRBD1	TRBJ1-2	TGTGCCACCAGCAGAGATGGGTGGGGACAGGGGGGGTATGGCTACACCTTC	CATSRDGWGQGGYGYTF
TRBV29-1	-	TRBD1	TRBJ1-2	TGCAGCGTTAACGACAGGGGGAACTATGGCTACACCTTC	CSVNDRGNYGYTF
TRBV6-5	-	TRBD2	TRBJ2-1	TGTGCCAGCAGTTACCAAAATAGCGGGGGCCAGGATGAGCAGTTCTTC	CASSYQNSGGQDEQFF
TRBV7-3	-	-	TRBJ2-1	TGTGCCAGCAGCAGAACAGGGCCCGATGAGCAGTTCTTC	CASSRTGPDEQFF
TRBV19	-	-	TRBJ1-2	TGTGCCAGTACAGTGGCGGCTTCCTATGGCTACACCTTC	CASTVAASYGYTF
TRBV5-6	few	-	TRBJ1-1	TGTGCCAGCAGCTCCCTTGAGGCCGCCACTGAAGCTTTCTTT	CASSSLEAATEAFF